The source of this TCR beta chain is a study of siplizumab effects on memory and regulatory T cells. Study results and limitations: Siplizumab significantly decreased alloreactive sequences from unstimulated CD4+ memory cells. The authors could not assign a naive or memory phenotype to roughly 75-97% of proliferating CD4+ or CD8+ clones. Under siplizumab, an average about 70% of mappable alloreactive CD4+ clones were Treg-derived, compared with under 35% in controls.

Germline V gene sequence: CDR1 SQVTM, CDR2 ANQGSEA. V lost 7 bases, J lost 5 bases, and 15 bases stayed unmatched. This CDR3 region has 15 residues. Remarks on this clone: The antigen remains unidentified.

Libraries were prepared by immunoSEQ multiplex PCR; TCRdb keeps only in-frame clonotypes and omits some of them. This table holds 55,000 to 65,000 clones, about 98% found once. This TCR was recovered from a human donor in good health. The sample taken for sequencing was naive CD8+ T cells sorted from blood. The rearrangement links TRBV29-1 to TRBJ2-3, with TRBD2 matching 7 bases. DNA of the CDR3: TGCAGCGCCGAGGTGCGGGAGAGGGCCCTAGATACGCAGTATTTT. It yields the protein CSAEVRERALDTQYF.